The entry that follows covers one T cell receptor (beta chain) sequence. The method was immunoSEQ multiplex PCR; TCRdb's version includes in-frame clones alone and lacks a portion of them. This sample yields over 100,000 clones, of which 92% are seen a single time; 0.65% to 0.9% belongs to the top ten. This CDR3 has 14 amino acids. The V end was cut by 6 bases, the J end by 4 bases, with 14 bases between. Germline V gene sequence: CDR1 SNHLY, CDR2 FYNNEI. These data originate in a study of siplizumab effects on memory and regulatory T cells. The V gene is TRBV2, the J gene TRBJ2-3; D is perhaps TRBD1 or TRBD2 (7 bases each). The source of this sequence is a human donor in good health. The sequencing input was Tregs sorted from blood. The CDR3 sequence is CASRSTGRADTQYF. The CDR3 DNA reads TGTGCCAGCAGATCGACAGGGAGGGCAGATACGCAGTATTTT.